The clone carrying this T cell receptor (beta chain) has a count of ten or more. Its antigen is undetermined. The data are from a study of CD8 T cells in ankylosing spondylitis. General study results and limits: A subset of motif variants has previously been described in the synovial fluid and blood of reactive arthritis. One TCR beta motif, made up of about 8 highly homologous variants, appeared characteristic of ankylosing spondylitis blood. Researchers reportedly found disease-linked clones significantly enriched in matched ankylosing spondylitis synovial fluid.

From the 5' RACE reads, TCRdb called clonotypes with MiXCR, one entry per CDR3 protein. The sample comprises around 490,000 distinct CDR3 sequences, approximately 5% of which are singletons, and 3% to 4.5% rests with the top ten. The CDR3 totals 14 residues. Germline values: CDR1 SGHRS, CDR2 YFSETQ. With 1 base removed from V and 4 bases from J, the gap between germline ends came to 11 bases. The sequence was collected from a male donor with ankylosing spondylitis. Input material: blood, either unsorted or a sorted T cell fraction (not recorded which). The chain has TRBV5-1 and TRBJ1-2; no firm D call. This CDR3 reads CASSLKVLGYGYTF. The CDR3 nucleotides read TGCGCCAGCAGCTTGAAGGTCCTTGGCTATGGCTACACCTTC.